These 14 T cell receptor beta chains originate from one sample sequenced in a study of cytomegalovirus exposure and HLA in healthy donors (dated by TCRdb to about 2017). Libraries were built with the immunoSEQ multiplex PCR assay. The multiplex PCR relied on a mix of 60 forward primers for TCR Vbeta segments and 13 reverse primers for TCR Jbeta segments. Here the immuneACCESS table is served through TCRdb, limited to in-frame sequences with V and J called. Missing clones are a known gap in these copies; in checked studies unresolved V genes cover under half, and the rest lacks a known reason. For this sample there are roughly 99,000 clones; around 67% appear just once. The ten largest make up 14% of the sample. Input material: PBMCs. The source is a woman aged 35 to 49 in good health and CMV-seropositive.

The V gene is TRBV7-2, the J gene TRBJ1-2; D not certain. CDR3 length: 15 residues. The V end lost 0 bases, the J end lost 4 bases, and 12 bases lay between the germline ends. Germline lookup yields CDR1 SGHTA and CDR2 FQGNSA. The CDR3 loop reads CASSLALNSGYGYTF. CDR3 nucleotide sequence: TGTGCCAGCAGCTTAGCGCTTAACAGCGGCTATGGCTACACCTTC.

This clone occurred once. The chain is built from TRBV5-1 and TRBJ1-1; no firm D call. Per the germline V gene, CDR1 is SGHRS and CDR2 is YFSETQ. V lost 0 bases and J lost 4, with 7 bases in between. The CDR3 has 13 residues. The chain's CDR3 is CASSLGAITEAFF. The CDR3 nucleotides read TGCGCCAGCAGCTTGGGGGCCATCACTGAAGCTTTCTTT.

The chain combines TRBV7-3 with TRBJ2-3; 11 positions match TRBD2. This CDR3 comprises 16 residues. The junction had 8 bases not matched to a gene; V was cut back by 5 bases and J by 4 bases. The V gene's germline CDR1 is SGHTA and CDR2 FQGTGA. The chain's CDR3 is CASSRNPGLAADTQYF. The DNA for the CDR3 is TGTGCCAGCAGCCGCAACCCGGGACTAGCGGCAGATACGCAGTATTTT.

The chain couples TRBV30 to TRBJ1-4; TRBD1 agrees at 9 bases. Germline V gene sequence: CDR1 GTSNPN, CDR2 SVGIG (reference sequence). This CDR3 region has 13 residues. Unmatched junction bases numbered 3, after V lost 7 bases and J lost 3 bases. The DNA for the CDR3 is TGTGCCTCCGGGGACAGGGCTAATGAAAAACTGTTTTTT. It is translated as CASGDRANEKLFF.

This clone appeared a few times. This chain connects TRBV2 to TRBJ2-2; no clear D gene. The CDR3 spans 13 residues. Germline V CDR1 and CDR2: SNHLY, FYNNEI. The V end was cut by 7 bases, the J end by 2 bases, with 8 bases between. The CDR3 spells CASKSSNTGELFF. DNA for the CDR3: TGTGCCAGCAAGTCCAGTAACACCGGGGAGCTGTTTTTT.

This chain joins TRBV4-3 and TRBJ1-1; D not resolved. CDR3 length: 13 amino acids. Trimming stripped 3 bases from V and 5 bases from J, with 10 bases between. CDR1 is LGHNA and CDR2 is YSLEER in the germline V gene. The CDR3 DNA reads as TGCGCCAGCAGCCAGACTGGGTGGACTGAAGCTTTCTTT. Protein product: CASSQTGWTEAFF.

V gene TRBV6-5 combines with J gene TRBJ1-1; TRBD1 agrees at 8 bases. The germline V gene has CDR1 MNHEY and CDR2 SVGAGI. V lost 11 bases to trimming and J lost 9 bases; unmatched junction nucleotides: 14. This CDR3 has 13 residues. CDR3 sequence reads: CASFPGTGFKAFF. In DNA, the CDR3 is TGTGCCTCCTTCCCCGGGACAGGATTTAAAGCTTTCTTT.

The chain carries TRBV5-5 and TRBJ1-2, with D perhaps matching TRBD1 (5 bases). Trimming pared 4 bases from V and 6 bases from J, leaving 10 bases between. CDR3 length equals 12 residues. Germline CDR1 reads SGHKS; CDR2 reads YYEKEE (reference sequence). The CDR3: CASSRAGDGYTF. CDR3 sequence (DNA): TGTGCCAGCAGCCGCGCGGGGGATGGCTACACCTTC.

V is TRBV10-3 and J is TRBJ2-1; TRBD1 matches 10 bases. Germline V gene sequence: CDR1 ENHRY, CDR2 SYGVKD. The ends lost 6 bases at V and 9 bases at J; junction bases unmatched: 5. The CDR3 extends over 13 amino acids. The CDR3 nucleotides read TGTGCCATCAGAGGGACAGGGGCCGGTGAGCAGTTCTTC. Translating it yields CAIRGTGAGEQFF.

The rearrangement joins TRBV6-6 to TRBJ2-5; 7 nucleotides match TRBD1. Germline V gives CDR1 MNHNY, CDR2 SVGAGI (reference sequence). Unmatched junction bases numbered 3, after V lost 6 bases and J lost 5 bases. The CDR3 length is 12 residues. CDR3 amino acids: CASRSQGETQYF. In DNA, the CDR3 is TGTGCCAGCAGATCACAGGGGGAGACCCAGTACTTC.

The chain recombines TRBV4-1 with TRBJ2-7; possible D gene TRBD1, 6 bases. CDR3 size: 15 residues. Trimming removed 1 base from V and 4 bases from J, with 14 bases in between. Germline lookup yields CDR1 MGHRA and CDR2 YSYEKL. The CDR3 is CASSQVSGVGYEQYF. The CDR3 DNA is TGCGCCAGCAGCCAAGTTTCAGGGGTGGGTTACGAGCAGTACTTC.

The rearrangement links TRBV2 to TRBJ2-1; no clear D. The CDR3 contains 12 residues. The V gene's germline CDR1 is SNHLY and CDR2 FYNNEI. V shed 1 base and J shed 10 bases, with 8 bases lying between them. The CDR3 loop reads CASSEDATEQFF. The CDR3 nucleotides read TGTGCCAGCAGTGAAGACGCGACAGAGCAGTTCTTC.

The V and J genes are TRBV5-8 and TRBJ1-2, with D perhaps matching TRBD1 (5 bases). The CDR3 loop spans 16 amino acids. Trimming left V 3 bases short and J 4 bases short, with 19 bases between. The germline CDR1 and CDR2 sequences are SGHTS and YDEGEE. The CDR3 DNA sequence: TGTGCCAGCAGCTACGGAAGCTCGGACATCGGCTATGGCTACACCTTC. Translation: CASSYGSSDIGYGYTF.

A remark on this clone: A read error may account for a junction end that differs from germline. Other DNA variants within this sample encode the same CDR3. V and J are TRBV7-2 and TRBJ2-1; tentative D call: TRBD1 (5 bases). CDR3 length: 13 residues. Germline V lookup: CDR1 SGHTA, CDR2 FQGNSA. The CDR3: CASSFRVGDEQFF. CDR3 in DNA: TGTGCTAGCAGCTTCAGGGTAGGGGATGAGCAGTTCTTC.